The 11 T cell receptor beta chains below were found in one sample sequenced in a study of molecular identifiers for immune sequencing clone quantification. TCRdb re-called the PCR reads through MiXCR, storing one row per CDR3 protein. The sample lists around 460,000 distinct CDR3 sequences, roughly 23% occurring once. The sequencing input was naive CD8+ T cells from blood, with Jurkat cell RNA spiked in. The subset denotes: FACS-sorted CD8+CD4-CCR7+CD45RA+ naive T cells. These receptors all stem from a human donor in good health. Some libraries in this study had Jurkat cell RNA spiked in.

This clonotype was counted only a few times. V usage is TRBV6-5 and J usage is TRBJ2-7; perhaps D is TRBD1 or TRBD2 (5 bases each). The germline V gene encodes CDR1 MNHEY and CDR2 SVGAGI. Trimming took off 6 bases at V and 5 bases at J, with 17 bases between the two ends. The CDR3 has 14 residues. CDR3 sequence: CASRAYAGANEQYF. The DNA for the CDR3 is TGTGCCAGCAGGGCCTACGCCGGGGCGAACGAGCAGTACTTC.

This clonotype appeared many times. V gene TRBV4-3 combines with J gene TRBJ2-5; 9 bases are shared with TRBD2. The J segment lost 2 bases and the V segment lost 0 bases, leaving 7 bases of the junction unmatched. Per the germline V gene, CDR1 is LGHNA and CDR2 is YSLEER. CDR3 length equals 17 residues. Written as DNA, the CDR3 is TGCGCCAGCAGCCAAGAGCCTAGCGGGGTTACACAAGAGACCCAGTACTTC. Protein: CASSQEPSGVTQETQYF.

As regards this clonotype: The conserved final phenylalanine or tryptophan is absent from the CDR3, which likely points to a read error. Because the CDR3's place on the DNA is in doubt, the DNA is left out and the CDR3 is given as listed by TCRdb. The chain is built from TRBV5-3 and TRBJ2-7; the listed D gene, TRBD2, was not tested against the DNA. TRBV5-3 is assigned to the ORF class and has an uncertain function. The CDR3 sequence runs 14 residues, both termini included. This CDR3 is CASSPSGLAGDEYL.

This clonotype was found a few times. V is TRBV15 and J is TRBJ1-2; D is perhaps TRBD1 (6 bases). The germline V and J ends were trimmed by 0 bases and 4 bases, with 12 bases remaining between them. This CDR3 has 15 amino acids. Germline V gene lookup returns CDR1 LNHNV and CDR2 YYDKDF (reference sequence). The CDR3 spells CATSRDRGLFYGYTF. In DNA form, the CDR3 reads TGTGCCACCAGCAGAGATCGGGGGCTCTTCTATGGCTACACCTTC.

This clonotype was seen many times. The chain links TRBV4-3 to TRBJ1-5, with D possibly being TRBD1 (5 bases). The CDR3 is 15 amino acids. Trimming pared 0 bases from V and 2 bases from J, leaving 8 bases between. Germline assignment: CDR1 LGHNA and CDR2 YSLEER. The CDR3 DNA reads as TGCGCCAGCAGCCAAGATCGGGGCCGCAATCAGCCCCAGCATTTT. Protein: CASSQDRGRNQPQHF.

In its sample, this clonotype was seen many times. This chain links TRBV12-3 or TRBV12-4 with TRBJ2-7; D remains ambiguous. V dropped 5 bases and J dropped 2 bases, with 19 bases sitting between them. The CDR3 has 16 residues. The CDR3 sequence: CASSPSDFGSAYEQYF. CDR3 nucleotide sequence: TGTGCCAGCAGTCCCAGCGATTTTGGGTCAGCCTACGAGCAGTACTTC.

In this sample, this clonotype turned up a few times. The chain couples TRBV30 to TRBJ2-7; 10 bases are shared with TRBD2. This CDR3 has 15 residues. Germline lookup yields CDR1 GTSNPN and CDR2 SVGIG (reference sequence). Trimming removed 1 base from V and 3 bases from J; junction bases left unmatched: 6. The CDR3 is CAWSDLGLASYEQYF. The CDR3 DNA is TGTGCCTGGAGTGACTTGGGACTAGCGAGCTACGAGCAGTACTTC.

This clonotype is a singleton in its sample. With a much larger clone just one base away, this may be a read error. V usage is TRBV19 and J usage is TRBJ2-1; possibly TRBD2 for D (6 bases). The V gene's germline CDR1 is LNHDA and CDR2 SQIVND (reference sequence). This CDR3 comprises 15 residues. The CDR3 spells CASSITSSSYNGQFF. In DNA form, the CDR3 reads TGTGCCAGTAGTATTACTAGCAGCTCCTACAATGGGCAGTTCTTC.

Comments on this clonotype: A much larger clone differs by one base, so this may be a read error. The rearrangement uses TRBV20-1 and TRBJ1-5, with D hard to call. CDR3 length: 14 amino acids. Germline V gene lookup returns CDR1 DFQATT and CDR2 SNEGSKA (reference sequence). Trimming shortened V by 3 bases and J by 2 bases, and 11 bases separated the two germline ends. Here the CDR3 reads CSASLGSGNQPQHF. The CDR3 coding sequence is TGCAGTGCTAGCCTCGGGTCAGGCAATCAGCCCCAGCATTTT.

V and J are TRBV7-9 and TRBJ2-3; a weak D match, TRBD2 (7 bases). With 4 bases removed from V and 7 bases from J, the gap between germline ends came to 21 bases. Germline CDR1 SEHNR, CDR2 FQNEAQ (reference sequence). CDR3 size: 16 residues. The CDR3 loop reads CASSSSTRGRVNTQYF. The CDR3 region has the DNA TGTGCCAGCAGCTCCTCGACTAGGGGGAGGGTGAATACGCAGTATTTT.

On this clonotype itself: One end of the junction fails to match germline, which may point to a read error. The J gene is TRBJ1-1, the V gene TRBV27; TRBD1 is a possible D gene (6 bases). Germline CDR1 and CDR2: MNHEY and SMNVEV (reference sequence). The CDR3 extends over 13 amino acids. CDR3 sequence reads: CVSSFYRGTEAFF. CDR3 coding DNA: TGTGTCAGCAGTTTCTATAGGGGGACTGAAGCTTTCTTT.